These T cell receptor beta chains were read from a single sample in a study of shared clonotypes between healthy human individuals. Clones were read by immunoSEQ multiplex PCR, and TCRdb kept only the in-frame ones, dropping some. The sample includes roughly 2 million clones, around 96% of them seen just once. What was sequenced was naive CD8+ T cells sorted from blood. The receptors shown here come from a man between 18 and 29 years old in good health. Both conserved end residues are part of each CDR3. The D gene is left open where the match is weak. Clone size is stated in some rows and not others, as once, few, many or a class when expanded.

CDR3nt	CDR3aa	d_gene	v_gene	j_gene	abundance
TGCGCCAGCAGCCCAGAAAACACAGATACGCAGTATTTT	CASSPENTDTQYF	.	TRBV5-1	TRBJ2-3	.
TGCGCCAGCAGCGAGGGACTAGCGGTCGACAATGAGCAGTTCTTC	CASSEGLAVDNEQFF	TRBD2	TRBV5-1	TRBJ2-1	.
TGTGCCAGCACGCTGGGCTTACAGGAAATCTATGGCTACACCTTC	CASTLGLQEIYGYTF	.	TRBV28	TRBJ1-2	few
TGTGCCTGGAGACCGCCAGCATTTCCGAACACCGGGGAGCTGTTTTTT	CAWRPPAFPNTGELFF	.	TRBV30	TRBJ2-2	.
TGTGCCAGCAGCTATGGACAGGGTGGGGAAGAGACCCAGTACTTC	CASSYGQGGEETQYF	TRBD1	TRBV7-9	TRBJ2-5	.
TGTGCCAGTTCGGGACATGAGCAGTTCTTC	CASSGHEQFF	.	TRBV5-8	TRBJ2-1	.
TGCGCCAGCAGTGAGGAGACAGGGGGAGAATACAATGAGCAGTTCTTC	CASSEETGGEYNEQFF	TRBD1	TRBV10-1	TRBJ2-1	once
TGTGCCAGCAGCCTCACAGGGGGTAATTCACCCCTCCACTTT	CASSLTGGNSPLHF	TRBD1	TRBV5-5	TRBJ1-6	.
TGTGCCAGCAGTGGTCCAGGGTCGGAGCTAGGTGGCTACACCTTC	CASSGPGSELGGYTF	.	TRBV25-1	TRBJ1-2	.
TGTGCCTGGAGCCCGGGACAGGGACCGGGCGAGCAGTACTTC	CAWSPGQGPGEQYF	TRBD1	TRBV30	TRBJ2-7	.
TGTGCCAGCGGGGTCTACAATGAGCAGTTCTTC	CASGVYNEQFF	.	TRBV27	TRBJ2-1	.
TGTGCCAGCACCCTGGCCGGGACAGAGACCTACGAGCAGTACTTC	CASTLAGTETYEQYF	TRBD1	TRBV7-9	TRBJ2-7	.
TGTGCCAGCAGCGAAGCCAGCGGGTACGAGCAGTACTTC	CASSEASGYEQYF	.	TRBV4-2	TRBJ2-7	.
TGTGCCAGCAGTTTTAGGGAGACAGTCGGAAACACCATATATTTT	CASSFRETVGNTIYF	.	TRBV28	TRBJ1-3	.
TGCGCCAGCAGCCAGCTTACAGGGGGCCGGGGCTATGGCTACACCTTC	CASSQLTGGRGYGYTF	TRBD1	TRBV4-3	TRBJ1-2	.
TGCGCCAGCAGCTTGTGGGCGGGAGGGCCAGATACGCAGTATTTT	CASSLWAGGPDTQYF	TRBD2	TRBV5-1	TRBJ2-3	.
TGTGCCACCAGCAGAGATCTGGGGGAGACCCAGTACTTC	CATSRDLGETQYF	.	TRBV15	TRBJ2-5	.
TGTGCCAGCAGTTTCAGGGATTGGGGGCAAGAGACCCAGTACTTC	CASSFRDWGQETQYF	.	TRBV28	TRBJ2-5	.
TGTGCCGCGCCTGGGGCCAGGGGCTACGAGCAGTACTTC	CAAPGARGYEQYF	.	TRBV6-6	TRBJ2-7	.
TGCGCCAGCAGCTTGAATTCCGGGACTCTTTCCTACAATGAGCAGTTCTTC	CASSLNSGTLSYNEQFF	.	TRBV5-1	TRBJ2-1	.
TGTGCCTGGAGTGTAGCGGACTACAATGAGCAGTTCTTC	CAWSVADYNEQFF	.	TRBV30	TRBJ2-1	.
TGTGCCAGCAGTTACCGGGTACCTGACTTCTATGGCTACACCTTC	CASSYRVPDFYGYTF	.	TRBV6-6	TRBJ1-2	.
TGCGCCAGCAGCCACGAGGGACAGGGAACAGATACGCAGTATTTT	CASSHEGQGTDTQYF	TRBD1	TRBV5-1	TRBJ2-3	.
TGCGCCAGCAGCTACTCTGGGGGGGGCTATGGCTACACCTTC	CASSYSGGGYGYTF	.	TRBV4-3	TRBJ1-2	.
TGCGCCAGCAGCTTCGAGGGCACTGAAGCTTTCTTT	CASSFEGTEAFF	.	TRBV5-1	TRBJ1-1	.
TGTGCCAGCAGCTTAGTTGGGATCCAAGAGACCCAGTACTTC	CASSLVGIQETQYF	.	TRBV7-6	TRBJ2-5	once
TGTGCCAGCAGGGGAGGGGCGGTTGTAAATGAGCAGTTCTTC	CASRGGAVVNEQFF	TRBD2	TRBV2	TRBJ2-1	.
TGTGCCAGTCGACCGGGACCCCTAACCGTCTACGAGCAGTACTTC	CASRPGPLTVYEQYF	.	TRBV5-4	TRBJ2-7	.
TGTGCCAGCAGCAAATGGAGGACAGGGAACACAGATACGCAGTATTTT	CASSKWRTGNTDTQYF	.	TRBV21-1	TRBJ2-3	once
TGCGCCAGCAGCTTGGTTCCAGGTCCAGAAGGGGTCTATGGCTACACCTTC	CASSLVPGPEGVYGYTF	.	TRBV5-1	TRBJ1-2	.
TGTGCCAGCCTTATTGGGCTTCAGGGGGCCAATCAGCCCCAGCATTTT	CASLIGLQGANQPQHF	TRBD1	TRBV9	TRBJ1-5	.
TGCGCCAGCAGCCAAGATAGGCTAGCGGCAATCACCGGGGAGCTGTTTTTT	CASSQDRLAAITGELFF	TRBD2	TRBV4-3	TRBJ2-2	.
TGTGCCAGCAGCCTCGGGACAGGGGATGGCTACACCTTC	CASSLGTGDGYTF	TRBD1	TRBV7-9	TRBJ1-2	.
TGTGCCAGCAGTATTTTCCCCGGGAATGGCTACACCTTC	CASSIFPGNGYTF	.	TRBV9	TRBJ1-2	.
TGTGCCAGCAGTGAAGCTGGGGGGACTAGCGGTGACTCCTACGAGCAGTACTTC	CASSEAGGTSGDSYEQYF	TRBD2	TRBV2	TRBJ2-7	.
TGTGCCAGCAGGGTTGGGGTTGAGCAGTACTTC	CASRVGVEQYF	.	TRBV6-5	TRBJ2-7	.
TGTGCCAGCAGTCTACGGACTAGCGGGGGAAATGAGCAGTTCTTC	CASSLRTSGGNEQFF	TRBD2	TRBV13	TRBJ2-1	.
TGTGCCTGGAGTTGGGGACAGGGGGATACGCAGTATTTT	CAWSWGQGDTQYF	TRBD1	TRBV30	TRBJ2-3	.
TGTGCCAGCAGATACGAACAGGGAAACTATGGCTACACCTTC	CASRYEQGNYGYTF	.	TRBV28	TRBJ1-2	once